The T cell receptor (beta chain) under discussion was sequenced for a study of PD-1 blockade in classical Hodgkin lymphoma. CDR1 SGHVS and CDR2 FQNEAQ come from the germline V gene. The CDR3 loop spans 14 amino acids. V was shortened by 2 bases and J by 7 bases, with 13 bases between the two germline ends. Only in-frame clones appear in the TCRdb table, and some are missing; sequencing was by immunoSEQ multiplex PCR. The data show about 24,000 clones, under 95% seen once. As for time point: newly diagnosed, previously untreated cHL patient sample. Thawed PBMCs yielded CD4+ T cells through magnetic negative selection.

The J gene is TRBJ2-3, the V gene TRBV7-8; D might be TRBD2 (6 bases). Sequencing was done on a sample of CD4+ T cells from blood. The TCR was taken from a human donor with classical Hodgkin lymphoma. The CDR3 DNA sequence: TGTGCCAGCAGCTTATACCGGGGAGGAAATACGCAGTATTTT. This gives the protein CASSLYRGGNTQYF.